What follows is one T cell receptor (beta chain) and its context. Relative to the germline gene, one junction end is altered; a read error may explain this. Other DNA sequences in this sample translate to the same CDR3. Authors' processing steps: Amplification of reference gene primers provided the estimated nucleated cell counts. Measured with immunoSEQ multiplex PCR; TCRdb has only the in-frame clones, and not every one. The V and J calls and the clone size are those of that table, but D and trimming were determined from the DNA. The profile covers more than 50,000 clones, with 88% appearing a single time and approximately 4% taken by the ten largest. The sample originates from a study of blood T cell repertoires in COVID-19. Study-wide background: From T cells, B-cell-depleted T cells, or PBMCs came the material, which was cDNA or gDNA.

CDR1 and CDR2 (germline): SEHNR, FQNEAQ (reference sequence). This CDR3 has 13 residues. The rearrangement links TRBV7-9 to TRBJ1-2; D is perhaps TRBD1 (5 bases). The source material was peripheral blood. The TCR sequence derives from a human donor in a cohort sampled during active COVID-19. CDR3 region: CASSAVLGQGYTF. CDR3 DNA sequence: TGTGCTAGCAGCGCCGTTCTTGGACAAGGCTACACCTTC.